This TCR beta chain was identified in a study of T cell responses to AZD1222 COVID-19 vaccine. Study-wide results and limits: Nearly half of spike-specific TCRs reportedly go after variant regions that carry no mutations. Mapped onto spike, vaccine-associated CD4 TCRs spanned it and were dominant at 160-218 and 743-854.

Second-dose intervals near 4 or 12 weeks were combined. A remark on this clone: The target antigen is unknown.

Sequenced by immunoSEQ multiplex PCR; TCRdb stores in-frame clones only, minus some. The repertoire consists of approximately 150,000 clones, with 90% occurring once and the leading ten covering roughly 6%. V was cut by 6 bases and J by 1 base, with 12 bases left in between. The length of the CDR3 is 14 residues. In germline, CDR1 is MDHEN, CDR2 SYDVKM. This sequence joins TRBV28 and TRBJ1-1; D might be TRBD1 (6 bases). The sample here was peripheral blood, taken 28 days after the second AZD1222 dose. The clonotype originates from an adult who received the AZD1222 COVID-19 vaccine. The CDR3 here is CASRTDSRNTEAFF. CDR3 sequence (DNA): TGTGCCAGCAGAACGGACAGTAGGAACACTGAAGCTTTCTTT.